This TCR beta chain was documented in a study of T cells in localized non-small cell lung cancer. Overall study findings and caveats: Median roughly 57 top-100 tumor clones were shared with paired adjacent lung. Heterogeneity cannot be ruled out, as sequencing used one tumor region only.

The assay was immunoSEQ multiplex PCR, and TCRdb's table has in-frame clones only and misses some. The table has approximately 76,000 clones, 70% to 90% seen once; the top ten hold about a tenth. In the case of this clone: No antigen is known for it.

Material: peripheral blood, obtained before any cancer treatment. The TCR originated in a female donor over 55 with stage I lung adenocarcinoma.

CDR3 in DNA: TGTGCCAGCAGCGCGGGACAGGGAGGCTACGAGCAGTACTTC. Translated, it gives CASSAGQGGYEQYF. The chain combines TRBV9 with TRBJ2-7, with TRBD1 identical over 9 bases. The CDR3 runs to 14 residues. The germline V gene encodes CDR1 SGDLS and CDR2 YYNGEE. Losses at the gene ends were 3 bases for V and 3 bases for J; bases not matched to a gene: 4. Supplemented by reference TRBV9 and TRBJ2-7, the full variable domain reads DSGVTQTPKHLITATGQRVTLRCSPRSGDLSVYWYQQSLDQGLQFLIQYYNGEERAKGNILERFSAQQFPDLHSELNLSSLELGDSALYFCASSAGQGGYEQYFGPGTRLTVT.